This T cell receptor beta chain derives from a study of beta chain features in type 1 diabetes. Expressed TCRB transcripts got sequenced, as all isolated RNA was reverse transcribed. Produced via immunoSEQ multiplex PCR; TCRdb's table is partial and in-frame only. The table lists over 90,000 clones, 28% of them singletons. Comment on this clone: Its antigen is still unknown.

The study, taken as a whole, reports: For Type 1 diabetes patients, all four CD4+ subsets carried TCRB CDR3s that were moderately but significantly shorter.

The sample taken for sequencing was central memory CD4+ T cells from blood. The receptor was derived from a woman aged 18-29 years with type 1 diabetes.

The CDR3: CASSSLDRGAEQYF. The CDR3 DNA is TGTGCCAGCAGCTCCCTAGACAGGGGGGCCGAGCAGTACTTC. This chain uses TRBV27 with TRBJ2-7; 9 nucleotides line up with TRBD1. The trim removed 6 bases at V and 6 bases at J, leaving 9 bases unmatched. Germline V lookup: CDR1 MNHEY, CDR2 SMNVEV (reference sequence). The CDR3 is made up of 14 amino acids.